A selection of T cell receptor beta chains follows, all from one sample in a study of blood T cells in healthy people across ages. TCRdb analysed the 5' RACE reads with MiXCR anew, one entry per CDR3 protein. There are about 600,000 distinct CDR3 sequences in the sample; 40% to 55% occur only once, and 20% to 25% lies in the top ten. The sample was blood. All receptors come from a man older than 75 in good health. Both conserved end residues are part of each CDR3. The D gene is left open where the match is weak. A clone size is listed for some rows: how often the clone was seen (once, few, many), or a class if it is expanded.

v_gene	d_gene	j_gene	abundance	CDR3nt	CDR3aa
TRBV27	TRBD1	TRBJ1-6	-	TGTGCCAGCAGTTTAAGACAGGGGAATAATTCACCCCTCCACTTT	CASSLRQGNNSPLHF
TRBV7-6	-	TRBJ1-1	-	TGTGCCAGCAGTCCCGGGGCAGGGGAAGCTTTCTTT	CASSPGAGEAFF
TRBV6-5	-	TRBJ2-7	-	TGTGCCAGCAAGGGCAGGGGAGCCTACGAGCAGTACTTC	CASKGRGAYEQYF
TRBV20-1	TRBD1	TRBJ1-6	-	TGCAGTGCTAGAGATCTACAGGGGGCCTATAATTCACCCCTCCACTTT	CSARDLQGAYNSPLHF
TRBV27	-	TRBJ2-4	many	TGTGCCAGCAGTTTGTCGGAGATGCAAAACATTCAGTACTTC	CASSLSEMQNIQYF
TRBV20-1	-	TRBJ2-5	few	TGCAGTACGAGAGTGCAAGAGACCCAGTACTTC	CSTRVQETQYF
TRBV6-2/TRBV6-3	-	TRBJ2-3	-	TGTGCCAGCAGTCCGAGCAATAGATCCACAGATACGCAGTATTTT	CASSPSNRSTDTQYF
TRBV10-3	-	TRBJ2-1	many	TGTGCCATCAGTGTGAGGGGTGAGCAGTTCTTC	CAISVRGEQFF
TRBV6-6	TRBD1	TRBJ1-6	few	TGTGCCAGCAGTTACCCCCAGGGGGAATCCTATAATTCACCCCTCCACTTT	CASSYPQGESYNSPLHF
TRBV5-1	TRBD2	TRBJ2-3	-	TGCGCCAGCAGCCCAACTAGCGGGCGCACAGATACGCAGTATTTT	CASSPTSGRTDTQYF
TRBV7-2	TRBD1	TRBJ2-5	few	TGTGCCAGCAGCTTAGACCGGACAGGGATAGAGACCCAGTACTTC	CASSLDRTGIETQYF
TRBV3-1	TRBD1	TRBJ1-1	-	TGTGCCGGCAGCGACGGACAGGGGGACACTGAAGCTTTCTTT	CAGSDGQGDTEAFF
TRBV6-2/TRBV6-3	TRBD2	TRBJ2-5	-	TGTGCCAGCAGCCACTCTGGGGGGGTAGGAGAGACCCAGTACTTC	CASSHSGGVGETQYF
TRBV6-2/TRBV6-3	TRBD2	TRBJ2-5	-	TGTGCCAGCAGCGGACTAGCGGGAGCTACGGAGACCCAGTACTTC	CASSGLAGATETQYF
TRBV9	TRBD2	TRBJ2-1	few	TGTGCCAGCAGCGTAGCGGCTAGCGGGTACAATGAGCAGTTCTTC	CASSVAASGYNEQFF
TRBV10-3	-	TRBJ2-1	-	TGTGCCATCAGTGAGTCGAGACAGCAAGAGACCCAGTTCTTC	CAISESRQQETQFF
TRBV12-3/TRBV12-4	TRBD1	TRBJ2-7	-	TGTGCCAGCAGTTTAGAGGTGACAGGGCCCGAGCAGTACTTC	CASSLEVTGPEQYF
TRBV29-1	-	TRBJ2-5	few	TGCAGCGTTGGAGGGAACGTGGAGACCCAGTACTTC	CSVGGNVETQYF
TRBV28	-	TRBJ2-3	-	TGTGCCAGCAGGAGGGGACTCCCGAACACAGATACGCAGTATTTT	CASRRGLPNTDTQYF
TRBV4-3	-	TRBJ2-7	once	TGCGCCAGCAGCCAGGTAGCGGATCACTCCTACGAGCAGTACTTC	CASSQVADHSYEQYF
TRBV20-1	TRBD1	TRBJ1-2	-	TGCAGTGCTAGCCAACAACAGGGGGCGGACTATGGCTACACCTTC	CSASQQQGADYGYTF
TRBV20-1	-	TRBJ2-7	-	TGCAGTGCTAGTACGGGGGCCTCCTACGAGCAGTACTTC	CSASTGASYEQYF
TRBV11-3	-	TRBJ2-5	few	TGTGCCAGCAGCTCAAACGAAGAGACCCAGTACTTC	CASSSNEETQYF
TRBV28	-	TRBJ2-7	few	TGTGCCAGCAGTTTATACCTTAGGGGGAGGGTTTACGAGCAGTACTTC	CASSLYLRGRVYEQYF
TRBV7-2	-	TRBJ2-3	-	TGTGCCAGCAGCACGCCCTATGTGAGGGAAGATACGCAGTATTTT	CASSTPYVREDTQYF
TRBV20-1	-	TRBJ2-6	-	TGCAGTGCTCGAAGGGCTGGGGCCAACGTCCTGACTTTC	CSARRAGANVLTF
TRBV11-2	-	TRBJ2-7	-	TGTGCCAGCAGCTTACCCACACCGCGGCGGCCGTACTTC	CASSLPTPRRPYF
TRBV20-1	TRBD1	TRBJ2-7	few	TGCAGTGCCGAGACAGGGGGTACCTACGAGCAGTACTTC	CSAETGGTYEQYF
TRBV7-2	-	TRBJ2-5	-	TGTGTCAGCAGCTTAGAACCCTCCATCGAGACCCAGTACTTC	CVSSLEPSIETQYF
TRBV20-1	-	TRBJ2-1	-	TGCAGTGCTCCTAACCCAGAATCTAGCTCCTACAATGAGCAGTTCTTC	CSAPNPESSSYNEQFF
TRBV6-6	-	TRBJ1-4	many	TGTGCCAGCAGTTGGACGGGAAGTGAAAAACTGTTTTTT	CASSWTGSEKLFF
TRBV29-1	TRBD2	TRBJ2-2	-	TGCAGCGTTGAAGTGGGAGGGGCCGGCGGGGAGCTGTTTTTT	CSVEVGGAGGELFF
TRBV11-2	TRBD1	TRBJ1-6	-	TGTACCAGCAGCAGGACAGGGAGTAATTCACCCCTCCACTTT	CTSSRTGSNSPLHF
TRBV9	-	TRBJ2-1	-	TGTGCCAGCAGCGCAGAGGGGACGGGGGACGGCGACAATGAGCAGTTCTTC	CASSAEGTGDGDNEQFF
TRBV7-9	TRBD1	TRBJ1-2	many	TGTGCCAGCAGACCCTCCAGGGGGGACTATGGCTACACCTTC	CASRPSRGDYGYTF
TRBV7-9	TRBD2	TRBJ2-1	few	TGTGCCAACAGCCCCCGCTGGGACTACCCCCCGGGGCTACGGCAGTTCTTC	CANSPRWDYPPGLRQFF
TRBV29-1	-	TRBJ2-7	-	TGCAGCGGGGGATGGTCCGCCTACGAGCAGTACTTC	CSGGWSAYEQYF
TRBV20-1	-	TRBJ1-2	once	TGCAGTGCTAGACAGGGCTACACCTTC	CSARQGYTF
TRBV29-1	-	TRBJ2-3	-	TGCAGCGTTGCAAGGGGTCGGGCAGATACGCAGTATTTT	CSVARGRADTQYF
TRBV10-3	TRBD1	TRBJ2-7	few	TGTGCCATCAGAGCCGGGACAGCAGGCTACGAGCAGTACTTC	CAIRAGTAGYEQYF
TRBV5-4	TRBD1	TRBJ2-1	-	TGTGCCAGCATCGACAACAGGGGTTACAATGAGCAGTTCTTC	CASIDNRGYNEQFF
TRBV3-1	-	TRBJ2-7	few	TGTGCCAGCAGCCAATTGGACAGTTACACCTACGAGCAGTACTTC	CASSQLDSYTYEQYF
TRBV25-1	-	TRBJ2-3	-	TGTGCCAGCAGTGAAGGATACGCCGCGTATCTGTATTTT	CASSEGYAAYLYF
TRBV7-2	TRBD2	TRBJ2-7	-	TGTGCCAGCAGCTTAGTACTAGCGGGTTCCCCCTACGAGCAGTACTTC	CASSLVLAGSPYEQYF
TRBV7-9	-	TRBJ2-7	once	TGTGCCAGCAGCTTAGGGACAGCTATTACCTACGAGCAGTACTTC	CASSLGTAITYEQYF
TRBV28	-	TRBJ1-2	once	TGTGCCAGCAGACCGACGGTCTATGGCTACACCTTC	CASRPTVYGYTF
TRBV7-8	TRBD1	TRBJ2-7	-	TGTGCCAGCAGCGTAAACCGGGACAGGGATTACGAGCAGTACTTC	CASSVNRDRDYEQYF
TRBV7-2	TRBD1	TRBJ2-5	-	TGTGCCAGCAGACAAACCGGACAGGGACAAGAGACCCAGTACTTC	CASRQTGQGQETQYF
TRBV27	-	TRBJ1-5	once	TGTGCCAGCAGTCCCACTCCCGGACATTTAAGTCAGCCCCAGCATTTT	CASSPTPGHLSQPQHF
TRBV20-1	-	TRBJ2-3	many	TGCAGTGCTATTGAGGTGGATACGCAGTATTTT	CSAIEVDTQYF
TRBV7-6	-	TRBJ2-3	-	TGTGCCAGCAGCTTTAGGTCCACGGCCGGAGGGGCCCCAGATACGCAGTATTTT	CASSFRSTAGGAPDTQYF
TRBV7-2	TRBD1	TRBJ2-1	-	TGTGCCAGCAGCTTAGCCCCGGGACAGGTCTACAATAAGCAGTTCTTC	CASSLAPGQVYNKQFF
TRBV9	-	TRBJ2-1	-	TGTGCCAGCAGCGTAGGCTTCAACAATGAGCAGTTCTTC	CASSVGFNNEQFF
TRBV27	TRBD1	TRBJ2-7	-	TGTGCCAGCACCGCAGGAGGGGGGACAGGGGCCGAGCAGTACTTC	CASTAGGGTGAEQYF
TRBV2	-	TRBJ2-1	once	TGTGCCAGCAGTGAAGAAGGCTTTGAGCAGTTCTTC	CASSEEGFEQFF